This T cell receptor (beta chain) was observed in a study of blood T cell repertoires in COVID-19. As for the study in general: Both acute and convalescent COVID-19 samples were obtained from the United States, Italy and Spain. T cells, B-cell-depleted T cells, or PBMCs supplied cDNA or gDNA.

The V and J ends lost 0 bases and 0 bases respectively, with 12 bases between them. In germline, CDR1 is SGHRS, CDR2 YFSETQ. CDR3 size: 16 residues. TCRdb's copy holds only in-frame clones and misses some; the assay was immunoSEQ multiplex PCR. The sample lists 200,000 or so clones, around 80% occurring once. The TCR originated in a man in his forties or fifties who had recovered from COVID-19. The sequencing input was peripheral blood. The J gene is TRBJ1-2, the V gene TRBV5-1; no definite D call. The CDR3 region has the DNA TGCGCCAGCAGCTTGGTGTCCGGGGAGGCTAACTATGGCTACACCTTC. Encoded protein: CASSLVSGEANYGYTF.